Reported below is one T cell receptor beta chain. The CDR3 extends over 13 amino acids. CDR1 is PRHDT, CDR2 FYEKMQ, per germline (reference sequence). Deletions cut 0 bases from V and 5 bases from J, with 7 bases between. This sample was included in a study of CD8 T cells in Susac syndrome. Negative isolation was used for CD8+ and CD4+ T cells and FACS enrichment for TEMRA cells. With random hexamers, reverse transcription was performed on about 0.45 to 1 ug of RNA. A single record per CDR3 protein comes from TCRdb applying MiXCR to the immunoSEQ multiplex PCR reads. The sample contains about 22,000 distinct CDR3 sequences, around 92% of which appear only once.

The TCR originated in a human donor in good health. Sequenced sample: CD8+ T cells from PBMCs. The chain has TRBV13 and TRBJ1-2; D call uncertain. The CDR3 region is CASSLGQNYGYTF. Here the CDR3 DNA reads TGTGCCAGCAGCTTAGGACAGAATTATGGCTACACCTTC.